A selection of T cell receptor beta chains follows, all from one sample in a study of T cell responses to AZD1222 COVID-19 vaccine. TCRdb's copy holds only in-frame clones and misses some; the assay was immunoSEQ multiplex PCR. The sample carries about 100,000 clones, about nine tenths recorded once. The source was peripheral blood, collected on day 0 of AZD1222 vaccination. Receptor source: an adult in good health. CDR3s include the opening cysteine and the closing phenylalanine or tryptophan. The D gene is left open where the match is weak. For some rows the clone size is stated as once, few or many, or as a class when expanded; others skip it.

j_gene | d_gene | abundance | v_gene | CDR3nt | CDR3aa
TRBJ2-7 | . | . | TRBV2 | TGTGCCAGCAGTGAAGTGGAGGGTGGGGTTAGATCCTACGAGCAGTACTTC | CASSEVEGGVRSYEQYF
TRBJ2-3 | TRBD2 | . | TRBV9 | TGTGCCAGCAGCGCAACGGGACTAGAGCACACAGATACGCAGTATTTT | CASSATGLEHTDTQYF
TRBJ1-1 | TRBD1 | . | TRBV6-5 | TGTGCCAGCCAAACAGGGGGCGATACTGAAGCTTTCTTT | CASQTGGDTEAFF
TRBJ2-2 | . | few | TRBV5-1 | TGCGCCAGCAGTGACGATCGAGGGGTGGATGGCGGGGAGCTGTTTTTT | CASSDDRGVDGGELFF
TRBJ2-7 | . | . | TRBV15 | TGTGCCACCAGCAGAGTTGAGTATTCTGACGAGCAGTACTTC | CATSRVEYSDEQYF
TRBJ1-1 | TRBD1 | few | TRBV5-1 | TGCGCCAGCAGCTCTGGACAGGGATCCACTGAAGCTTTCTTT | CASSSGQGSTEAFF
TRBJ2-1 | TRBD2 | . | TRBV10-3 | TGTGCCATCAGTGGACTAGCGGGGGAGAGCTCCTACAATGAGCAGTTCTTC | CAISGLAGESSYNEQFF
TRBJ1-2 | . | . | TRBV21-1 | TGTGCCGGAGGGGAGGGACCTAACTATGGCTACACCTTC | CAGGEGPNYGYTF
TRBJ2-3 | TRBD1 | . | TRBV19 | TGTGCCAGTAGTCCATCAGGGGGCGTCCCAGATACGCAGTATTTT | CASSPSGGVPDTQYF
TRBJ1-1 | . | . | TRBV18 | TGTGCCAGCTCACAGAAGACAGGAATGGGGTCCGTAGCTTTCTTT | CASSQKTGMGSVAFF
TRBJ2-2 | . | once | TRBV11-2 | TGTGCCAGCAGCTTACTAAGCACCGGGGAGCTGTTTTTT | CASSLLSTGELFF
TRBJ2-1 | . | . | TRBV20-1 | TGCAGTGCTAGTCGGACCGGTAGAAATGAGCAGTTCTTC | CSASRTGRNEQFF
TRBJ2-1 | . | . | TRBV9 | TGTGCCAGCAGCGTAGAGGGCGGCACACTCGAGGATGAGCAGTTCTTC | CASSVEGGTLEDEQFF
TRBJ1-4 | . | . | TRBV6-5 | . | CASILDTSNEKLFF
TRBJ1-2 | . | . | TRBV4-1 | TGCGCCAGCAGCCCGCCGGCCCAGCGGGACTATGGCTACACCTTC | CASSPPAQRDYGYTF
TRBJ1-1 | . | . | TRBV4-1 | TGCGCCAGCAGCTTCCAGGACAGTTCCACTGAAGCTTTCTTT | CASSFQDSSTEAFF
TRBJ2-1 | TRBD2 | . | TRBV27 | TGTGCCAGCAGTTTGATCTCCGGACTAGCGGGGGGGAATGAGCAGTTCTTC | CASSLISGLAGGNEQFF
TRBJ2-2 | . | . | TRBV2 | TGTGCCAGCAGTGAAGCTACGGGGACCGGGGAGCTGTTTTTT | CASSEATGTGELFF
TRBJ1-1 | . | . | TRBV3-1/TRBV3-2 | TGTGCCAGCAGCTCCGGGAGAAACACTGAAGCTTTCTTT | CASSSGRNTEAFF
TRBJ1-1 | TRBD1 | . | TRBV5-1 | TGCGCCAGCAGCTTGATCGGGACAGGGGTGAACACTGAAGCTTTCTTT | CASSLIGTGVNTEAFF
TRBJ1-5 | . | . | TRBV19 | TGTGCCAGTAGTAGGCAACCCGGGACGGGCAATCAGCCCCAGCATTTT | CASSRQPGTGNQPQHF
TRBJ1-1 | . | . | TRBV5-1 | TGCGCCAGCAGCTTGGATAGGGGGGATACTGAAGCTTTCTTT | CASSLDRGDTEAFF
TRBJ1-1 | . | . | TRBV7-2 | TGTGCCAGCAGCTCCCGACTCCGGGACGGGGCTGAAGCTTTCTTT | CASSSRLRDGAEAFF
TRBJ2-7 | TRBD1 | . | TRBV28 | TGTGCCAGCACTGTGACAGGGGTGACCTACGAGCAGTACTTC | CASTVTGVTYEQYF
TRBJ2-1 | TRBD1 | . | TRBV9 | TGTGCCAGCAGCGTCACAGGGGGCATCTACAATGAGCAGTTCTTC | CASSVTGGIYNEQFF
TRBJ2-6 | . | . | TRBV6-5 | TGTGCCAGCAGTTACTCGAGCTCTGGGGCCAACGTCCTGACTTTC | CASSYSSSGANVLTF